This TCR beta chain was identified in a study of blood T cell repertoires in COVID-19. TCRdb's copy holds only in-frame clones and misses some; the assay was immunoSEQ multiplex PCR. The table shows about 36,000 clones, with approximately 90% occurring only once. This clone was seen only a few times. This CDR3 is 14 amino acids long. Per germline, CDR1 MNHEY and CDR2 SVGEGT. V gave up 6 bases and J gave up 7 bases, with 16 bases separating them. Input material: peripheral blood. The clonotype was recovered from a human donor in a cohort sampled during active COVID-19. This chain connects TRBV6-2 or TRBV6-3 to TRBJ1-5; TRBD1 is a possible D gene (5 bases). The CDR3 loop reads CASSLHGEGQPQHF. CDR3 in DNA: TGTGCCAGCAGCCTACACGGGGAGGGGCAGCCCCAGCATTTT.